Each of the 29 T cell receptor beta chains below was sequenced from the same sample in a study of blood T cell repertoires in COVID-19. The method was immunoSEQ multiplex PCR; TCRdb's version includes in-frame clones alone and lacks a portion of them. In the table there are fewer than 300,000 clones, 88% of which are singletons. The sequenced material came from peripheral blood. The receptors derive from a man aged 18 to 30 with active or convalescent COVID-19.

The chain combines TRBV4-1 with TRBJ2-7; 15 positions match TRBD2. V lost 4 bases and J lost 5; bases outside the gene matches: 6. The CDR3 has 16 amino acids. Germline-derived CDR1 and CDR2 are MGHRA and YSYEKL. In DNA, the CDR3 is TGCGCCAGCAGCCCAGGACTAGCGGGGGGGCTGAACGAGCAGTACTTC. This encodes CASSPGLAGGLNEQYF.

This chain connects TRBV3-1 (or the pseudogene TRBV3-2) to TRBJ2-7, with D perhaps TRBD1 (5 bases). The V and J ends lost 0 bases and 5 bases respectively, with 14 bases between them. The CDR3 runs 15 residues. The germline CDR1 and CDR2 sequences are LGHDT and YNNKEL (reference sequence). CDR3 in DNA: TGTGCCAGCAGCCAAGATTATCAGGGTTGGAACGAGCAGTACTTC. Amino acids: CASSQDYQGWNEQYF.

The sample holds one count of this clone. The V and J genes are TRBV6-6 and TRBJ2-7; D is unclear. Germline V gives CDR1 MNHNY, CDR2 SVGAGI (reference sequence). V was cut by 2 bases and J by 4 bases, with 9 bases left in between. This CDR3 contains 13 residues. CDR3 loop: CASSYTKEYEQYF. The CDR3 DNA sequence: TGTGCCAGCAGTTACACCAAGGAGTACGAGCAGTACTTC.

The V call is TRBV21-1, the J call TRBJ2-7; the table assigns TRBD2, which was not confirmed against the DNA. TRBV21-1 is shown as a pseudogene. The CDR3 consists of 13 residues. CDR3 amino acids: CASRMFKLAEQYF. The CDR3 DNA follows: TGTGCCAGCAGGATGTTCAAGCTTGCCGAGCAGTACTTC.

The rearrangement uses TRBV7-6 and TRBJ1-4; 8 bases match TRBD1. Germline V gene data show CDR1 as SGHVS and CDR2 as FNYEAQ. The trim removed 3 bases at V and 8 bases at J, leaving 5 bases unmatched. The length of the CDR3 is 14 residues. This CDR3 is CASSFSGGSEKLFF. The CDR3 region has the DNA TGTGCCAGCAGCTTCTCAGGGGGCAGCGAAAAACTGTTTTTT.

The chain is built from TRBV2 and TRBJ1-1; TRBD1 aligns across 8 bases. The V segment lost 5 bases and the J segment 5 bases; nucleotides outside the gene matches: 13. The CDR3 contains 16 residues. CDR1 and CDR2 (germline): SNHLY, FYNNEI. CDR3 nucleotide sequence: TGTGCCAGCAGTCCAGGCAGGGGGCTGCCTGGAACTGAAGCTTTCTTT. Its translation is CASSPGRGLPGTEAFF. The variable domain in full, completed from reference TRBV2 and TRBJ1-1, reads EPEVTQTPSHQVTQMGQEVILRCVPISNHLYFYWYRQILGQKVEFLVSFYNNEISEKSEIFDDQFSVERPDGSNFTLKIRSTKLEDSAMYFCASSPGRGLPGTEAFFGQGTRLTVV.

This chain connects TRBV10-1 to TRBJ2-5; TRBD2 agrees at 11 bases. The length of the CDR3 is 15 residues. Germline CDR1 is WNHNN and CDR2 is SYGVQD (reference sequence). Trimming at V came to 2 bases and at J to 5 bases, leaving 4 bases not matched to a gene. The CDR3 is CASSEGTSGMETQYF. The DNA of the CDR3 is TGCGCCAGCAGTGAGGGGACTAGCGGTATGGAGACCCAGTACTTC.

The CDR3 coding sequence is TGTGCCAGCAGCTTGGGGGCCGCCCCAGCGCAGCCCCAGCATTTT. Its translation is CASSLGAAPAQPQHF. The chain employs TRBV13 and TRBJ1-5; D possibly corresponds to TRBD1 (6 bases). The CDR3 is 15 amino acids. Deletions cut 3 bases from V and 7 bases from J, with 16 bases between. In germline, CDR1 is PRHDT, CDR2 FYEKMQ (reference sequence). Using reference TRBV13 and TRBJ1-5 for the parts outside the CDR3, the full variable domain is AAGVIQSPRHLIKEKRETATLKCYPIPRHDTVYWYQQGPGQDPQFLISFYEKMQSDKGSIPDRFSAQQFSDYHSELNMSSLELGDSALYFCASSLGAAPAQPQHFGDGTRLSIL.

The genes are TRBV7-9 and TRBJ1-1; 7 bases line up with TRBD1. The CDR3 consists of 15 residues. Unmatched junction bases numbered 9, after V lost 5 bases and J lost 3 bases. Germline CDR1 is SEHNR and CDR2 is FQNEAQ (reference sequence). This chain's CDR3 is CASSVTGVGHTEAFF. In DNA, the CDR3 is TGTGCCAGCAGCGTAACAGGGGTCGGACACACTGAAGCTTTCTTT.

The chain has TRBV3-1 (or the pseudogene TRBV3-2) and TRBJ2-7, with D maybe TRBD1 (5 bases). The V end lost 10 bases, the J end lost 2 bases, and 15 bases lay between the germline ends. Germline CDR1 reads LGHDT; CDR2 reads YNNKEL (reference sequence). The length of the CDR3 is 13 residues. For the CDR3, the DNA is TGTGCCAACGTTACAGGACCTCCCTACGAGCAGTACTTC. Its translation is CANVTGPPYEQYF.

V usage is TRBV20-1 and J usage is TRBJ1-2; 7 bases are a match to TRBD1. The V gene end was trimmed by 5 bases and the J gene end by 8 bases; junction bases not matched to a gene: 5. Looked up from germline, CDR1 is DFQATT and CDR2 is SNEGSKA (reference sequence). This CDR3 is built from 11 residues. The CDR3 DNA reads TGCAGTGCTGCTGGGACAGTCGGCTACACCTTC. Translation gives CSAAGTVGYTF.

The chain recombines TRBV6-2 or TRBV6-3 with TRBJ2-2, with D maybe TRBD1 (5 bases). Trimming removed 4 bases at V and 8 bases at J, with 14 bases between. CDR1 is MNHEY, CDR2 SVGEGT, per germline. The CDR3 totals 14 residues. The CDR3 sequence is CASSSRLGRGELFF. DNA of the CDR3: TGTGCCAGCAGTTCCCGCCTGGGGCGGGGGGAGCTGTTTTTT.

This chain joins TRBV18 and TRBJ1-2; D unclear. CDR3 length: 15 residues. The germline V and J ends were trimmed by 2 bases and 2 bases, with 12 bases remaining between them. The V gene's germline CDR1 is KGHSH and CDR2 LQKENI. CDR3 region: CASSPEVVVNYGYTF. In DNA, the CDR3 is TGTGCCAGCTCACCAGAGGTAGTGGTCAACTATGGCTACACCTTC.

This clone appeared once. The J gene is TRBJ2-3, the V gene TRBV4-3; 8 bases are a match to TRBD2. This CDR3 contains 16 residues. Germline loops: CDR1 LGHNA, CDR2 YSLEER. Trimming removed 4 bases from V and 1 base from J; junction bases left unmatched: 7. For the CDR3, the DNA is TGCGCCAGCAGCCCGGCCGGGCGGGGGGGCACAGATACGCAGTATTTT. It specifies CASSPAGRGGTDTQYF.

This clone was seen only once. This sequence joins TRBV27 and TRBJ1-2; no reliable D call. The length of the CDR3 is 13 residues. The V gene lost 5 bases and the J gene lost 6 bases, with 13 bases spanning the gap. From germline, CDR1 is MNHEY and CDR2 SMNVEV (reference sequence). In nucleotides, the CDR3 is TGTGCCAGCAGTAAAAATGGAGGAGATGGCTACACCTTC. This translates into CASSKNGGDGYTF.

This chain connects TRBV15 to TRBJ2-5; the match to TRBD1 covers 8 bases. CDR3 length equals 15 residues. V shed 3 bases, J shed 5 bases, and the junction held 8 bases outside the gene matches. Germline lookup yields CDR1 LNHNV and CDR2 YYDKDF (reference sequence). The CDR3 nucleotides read TGTGCCACCAGCAGTGGACAGGGCCTGGGCGAGACCCAGTACTTC. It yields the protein CATSSGQGLGETQYF. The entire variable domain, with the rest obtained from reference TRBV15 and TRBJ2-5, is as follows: DAMVIQNPRYQVTQFGKPVTLSCSQTLNHNVMYWYQQKSSQAPKLLFHYYDKDFNNEADTPDNFQSRRPNTSFCFLDIRSPGLGDTAMYLCATSSGQGLGETQYFGPGTRLLVL.

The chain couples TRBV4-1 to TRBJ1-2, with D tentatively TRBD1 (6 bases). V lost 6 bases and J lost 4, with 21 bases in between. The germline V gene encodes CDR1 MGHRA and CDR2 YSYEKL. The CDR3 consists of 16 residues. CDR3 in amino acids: CASRPGGGRGLYGYTF. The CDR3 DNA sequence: TGCGCCAGCAGGCCGGGAGGGGGAAGAGGGCTCTATGGCTACACCTTC.

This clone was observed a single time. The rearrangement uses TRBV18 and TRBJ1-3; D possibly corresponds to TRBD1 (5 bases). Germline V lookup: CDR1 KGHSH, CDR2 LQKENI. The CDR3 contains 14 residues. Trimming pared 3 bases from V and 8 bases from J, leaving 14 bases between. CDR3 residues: CASSPLDKRDTIYF. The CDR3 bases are TGTGCCAGCTCACCCCTGGACAAACGAGACACCATATATTTT.

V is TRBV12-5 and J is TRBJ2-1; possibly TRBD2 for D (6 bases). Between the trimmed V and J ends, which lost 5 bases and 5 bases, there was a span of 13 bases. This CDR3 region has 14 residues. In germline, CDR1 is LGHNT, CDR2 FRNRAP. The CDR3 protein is CASGPPSENNEQFF. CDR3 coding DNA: TGTGCTAGTGGTCCACCTAGCGAAAACAATGAGCAGTTCTTC.

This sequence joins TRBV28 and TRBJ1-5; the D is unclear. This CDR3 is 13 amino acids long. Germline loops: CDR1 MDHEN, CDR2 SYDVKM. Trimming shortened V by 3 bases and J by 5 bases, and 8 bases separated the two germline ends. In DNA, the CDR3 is TGTGCCAGCAGTTTCTATGGTGATCAGCCCCAGCATTTT. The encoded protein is CASSFYGDQPQHF.

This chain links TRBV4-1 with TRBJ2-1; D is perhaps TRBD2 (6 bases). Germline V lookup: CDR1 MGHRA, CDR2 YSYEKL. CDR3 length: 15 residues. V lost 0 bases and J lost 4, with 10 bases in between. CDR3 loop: CASSQDGTSYNEQFF. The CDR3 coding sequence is TGCGCCAGCAGCCAAGACGGGACTTCATACAATGAGCAGTTCTTC.

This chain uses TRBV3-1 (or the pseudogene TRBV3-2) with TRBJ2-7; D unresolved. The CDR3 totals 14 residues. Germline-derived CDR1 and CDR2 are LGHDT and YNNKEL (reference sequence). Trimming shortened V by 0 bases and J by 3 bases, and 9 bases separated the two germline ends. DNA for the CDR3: TGTGCCAGCAGCCAAGATGCCAGGTTCTACGAGCAGTACTTC. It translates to CASSQDARFYEQYF.

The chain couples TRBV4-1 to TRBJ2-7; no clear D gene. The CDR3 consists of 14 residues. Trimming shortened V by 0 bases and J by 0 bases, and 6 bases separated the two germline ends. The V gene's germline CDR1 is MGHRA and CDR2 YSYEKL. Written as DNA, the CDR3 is TGCGCCAGCAGCCAAGATCTGAGCTCCTACGAGCAGTACTTC. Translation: CASSQDLSSYEQYF.

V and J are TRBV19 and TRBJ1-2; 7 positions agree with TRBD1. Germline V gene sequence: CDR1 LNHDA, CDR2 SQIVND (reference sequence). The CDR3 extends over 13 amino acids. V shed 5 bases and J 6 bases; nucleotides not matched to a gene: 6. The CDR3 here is CASSPDRVNGYTF. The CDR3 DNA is TGTGCCAGTAGTCCCGACAGGGTAAATGGCTACACCTTC.

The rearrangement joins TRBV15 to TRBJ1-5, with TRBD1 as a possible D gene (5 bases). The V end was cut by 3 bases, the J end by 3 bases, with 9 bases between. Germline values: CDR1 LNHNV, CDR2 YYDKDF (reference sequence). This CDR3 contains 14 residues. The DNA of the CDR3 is TGTGCCACCAGCAGTCGACAGACCAATCAGCCCCAGCATTTT. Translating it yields CATSSRQTNQPQHF. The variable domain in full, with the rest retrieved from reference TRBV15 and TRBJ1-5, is DAMVIQNPRYQVTQFGKPVTLSCSQTLNHNVMYWYQQKSSQAPKLLFHYYDKDFNNEADTPDNFQSRRPNTSFCFLDIRSPGLGDTAMYLCATSSRQTNQPQHFGDGTRLSIL.

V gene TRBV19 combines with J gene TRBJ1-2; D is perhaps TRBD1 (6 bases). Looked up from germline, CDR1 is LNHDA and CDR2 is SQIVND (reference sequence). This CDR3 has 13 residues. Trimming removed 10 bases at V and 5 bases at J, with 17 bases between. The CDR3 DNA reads TGTGCCACCACCCCCAACAGGGATTATGGCTACACCTTC. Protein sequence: CATTPNRDYGYTF.

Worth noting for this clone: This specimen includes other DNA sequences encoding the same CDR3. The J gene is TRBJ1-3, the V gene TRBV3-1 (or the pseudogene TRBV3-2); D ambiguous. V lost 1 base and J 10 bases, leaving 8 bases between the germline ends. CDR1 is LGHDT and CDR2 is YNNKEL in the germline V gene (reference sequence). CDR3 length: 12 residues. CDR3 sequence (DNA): TGTGCCAGCAGCCAAGGGTCGGGAACCATATATTTT. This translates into CASSQGSGTIYF.

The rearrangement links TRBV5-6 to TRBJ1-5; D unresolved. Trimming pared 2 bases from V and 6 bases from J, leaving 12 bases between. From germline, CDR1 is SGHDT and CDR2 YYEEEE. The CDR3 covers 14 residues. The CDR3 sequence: CASSFLQVIQPQHF. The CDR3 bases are TGTGCCAGCAGCTTCCTCCAGGTAATTCAGCCCCAGCATTTT.

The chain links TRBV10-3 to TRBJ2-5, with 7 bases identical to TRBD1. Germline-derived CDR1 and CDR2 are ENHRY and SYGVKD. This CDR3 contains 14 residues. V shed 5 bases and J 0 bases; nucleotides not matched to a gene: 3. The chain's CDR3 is CAISMGQNQETQYF. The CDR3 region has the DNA TGTGCCATCAGTATGGGACAGAACCAAGAGACCCAGTACTTC.